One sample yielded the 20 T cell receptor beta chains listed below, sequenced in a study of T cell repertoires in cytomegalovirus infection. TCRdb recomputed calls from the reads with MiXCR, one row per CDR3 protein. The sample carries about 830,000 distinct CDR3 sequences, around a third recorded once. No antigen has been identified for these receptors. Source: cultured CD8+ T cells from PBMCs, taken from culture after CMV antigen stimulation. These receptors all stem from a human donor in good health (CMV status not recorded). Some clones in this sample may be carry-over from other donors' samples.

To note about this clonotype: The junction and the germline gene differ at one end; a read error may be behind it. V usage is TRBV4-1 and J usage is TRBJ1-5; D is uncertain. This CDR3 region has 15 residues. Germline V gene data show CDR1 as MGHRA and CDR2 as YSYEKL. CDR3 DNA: TGCGACAGCAGCCAAGATGAGGGCACTAATCAGCCCCAGCATTTT. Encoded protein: CDSSQDEGTNQPQHF.

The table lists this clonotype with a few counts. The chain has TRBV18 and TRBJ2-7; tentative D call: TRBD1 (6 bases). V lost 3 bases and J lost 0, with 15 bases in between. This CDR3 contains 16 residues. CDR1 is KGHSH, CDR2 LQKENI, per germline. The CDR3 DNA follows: TGTGCCAGCTCACCCGGGAAAGGGGGTTCCTCCTACGAGCAGTACGTC. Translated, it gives CASSPGKGGSSYEQYV.

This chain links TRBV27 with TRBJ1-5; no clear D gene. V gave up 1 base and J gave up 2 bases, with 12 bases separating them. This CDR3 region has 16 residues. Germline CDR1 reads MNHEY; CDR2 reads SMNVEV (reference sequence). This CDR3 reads CASSLWYRPGNQPQHF. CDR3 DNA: TGTGCCAGCAGTTTATGGTATAGACCGGGCAATCAGCCCCAGCATTTT.

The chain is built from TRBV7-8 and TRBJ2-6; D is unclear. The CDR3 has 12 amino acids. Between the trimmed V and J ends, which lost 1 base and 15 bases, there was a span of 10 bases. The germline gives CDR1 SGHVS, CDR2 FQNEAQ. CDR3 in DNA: TGTGCCAGCAGCTTAGTGAACACCGACCTGACTTTC. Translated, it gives CASSLVNTDLTF.

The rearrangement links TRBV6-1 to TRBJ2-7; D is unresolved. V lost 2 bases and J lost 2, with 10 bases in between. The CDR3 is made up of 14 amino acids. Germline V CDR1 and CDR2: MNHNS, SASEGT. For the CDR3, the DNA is TGTGCCAGCAGTGAACCTGGCAGTACCTACGAGCAGTACGTC. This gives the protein CASSEPGSTYEQYV.

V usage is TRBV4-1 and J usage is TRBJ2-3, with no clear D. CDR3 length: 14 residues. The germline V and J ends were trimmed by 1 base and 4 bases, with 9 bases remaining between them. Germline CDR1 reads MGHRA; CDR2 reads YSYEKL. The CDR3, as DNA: TGCGCCAGCAGCCAAGTCCCCGATGCAGATACGCAGTATTTT. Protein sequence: CASSQVPDADTQYF.

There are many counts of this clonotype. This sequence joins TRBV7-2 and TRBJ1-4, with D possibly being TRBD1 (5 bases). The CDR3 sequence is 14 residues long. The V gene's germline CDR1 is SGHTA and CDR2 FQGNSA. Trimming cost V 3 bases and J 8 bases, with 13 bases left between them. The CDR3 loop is CASSFPQGGEKLFF. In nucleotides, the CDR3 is TGTGCCAGCAGCTTTCCGCAGGGCGGCGAAAAACTGTTTTTT.

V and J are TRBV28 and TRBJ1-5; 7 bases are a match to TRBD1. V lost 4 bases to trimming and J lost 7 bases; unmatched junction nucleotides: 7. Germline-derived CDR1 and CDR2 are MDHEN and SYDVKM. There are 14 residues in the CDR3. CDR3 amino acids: CASSSETGLQPQHF. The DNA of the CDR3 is TGTGCCAGCAGTTCGGAGACAGGGCTCCAGCCCCAGCATTTT.

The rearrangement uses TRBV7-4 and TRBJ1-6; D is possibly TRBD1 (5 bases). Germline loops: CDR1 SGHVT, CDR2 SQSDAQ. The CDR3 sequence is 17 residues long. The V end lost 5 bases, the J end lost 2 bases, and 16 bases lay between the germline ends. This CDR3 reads CASSQGVPGAYNSPLHF. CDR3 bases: TGTGCCAGCAGCCAAGGGGTCCCCGGCGCCTATAATTCACCCCTCCACTTT. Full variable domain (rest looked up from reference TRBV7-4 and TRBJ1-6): GAGVSQSPRYKVAKRGRDVALRCDSISGHVTLYWYRQTLGQGSEVLTYSQSDAQRDKSGRPSGRFSAERPERSVSTLKIQRTEQGDSAVYLCASSQGVPGAYNSPLHFGNGTRLTVT.

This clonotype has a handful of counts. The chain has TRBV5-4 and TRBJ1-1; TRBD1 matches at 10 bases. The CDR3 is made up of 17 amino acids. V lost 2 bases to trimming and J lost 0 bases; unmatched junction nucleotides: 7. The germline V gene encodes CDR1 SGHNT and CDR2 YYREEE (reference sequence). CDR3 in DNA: TGTGCCAGCAGCTTCTTAGACAGGGGGCGTTTGAACACTGAAGCTTTCTTT. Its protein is CASSFLDRGRLNTEAFF.

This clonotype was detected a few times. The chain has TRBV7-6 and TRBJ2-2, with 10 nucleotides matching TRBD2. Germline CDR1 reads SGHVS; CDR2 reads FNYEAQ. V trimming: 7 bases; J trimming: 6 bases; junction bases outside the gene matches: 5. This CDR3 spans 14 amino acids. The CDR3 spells CASNLAGEAGELFF. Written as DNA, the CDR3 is TGTGCCAGCAACCTAGCGGGGGAGGCCGGGGAGCTGTTTTTT.

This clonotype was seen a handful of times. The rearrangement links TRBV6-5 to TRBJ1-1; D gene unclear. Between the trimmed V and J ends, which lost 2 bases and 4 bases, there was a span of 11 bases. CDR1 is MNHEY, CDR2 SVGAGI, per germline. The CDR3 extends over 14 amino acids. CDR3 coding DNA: TGTGCCAGCAGTTACACGAGCCGGGTCACTGAAGCTTTCTTT. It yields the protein CASSYTSRVTEAFF.

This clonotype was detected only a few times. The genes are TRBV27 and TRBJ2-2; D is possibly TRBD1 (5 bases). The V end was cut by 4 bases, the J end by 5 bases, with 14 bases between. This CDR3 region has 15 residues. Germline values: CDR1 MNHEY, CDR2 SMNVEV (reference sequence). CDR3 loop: CASSYATGSTGELFF. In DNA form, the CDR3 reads TGTGCCAGCAGTTACGCAACAGGTTCTACCGGGGAGCTGTTTTTT.

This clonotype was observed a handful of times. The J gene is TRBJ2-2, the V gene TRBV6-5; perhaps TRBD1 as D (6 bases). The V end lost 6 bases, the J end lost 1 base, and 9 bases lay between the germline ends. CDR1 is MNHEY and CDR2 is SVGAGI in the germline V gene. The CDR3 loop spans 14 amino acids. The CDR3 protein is CASRRQVNTGELFF. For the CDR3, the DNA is TGTGCCAGCAGGCGACAGGTGAACACCGGGGAGCTGTTTTTT.

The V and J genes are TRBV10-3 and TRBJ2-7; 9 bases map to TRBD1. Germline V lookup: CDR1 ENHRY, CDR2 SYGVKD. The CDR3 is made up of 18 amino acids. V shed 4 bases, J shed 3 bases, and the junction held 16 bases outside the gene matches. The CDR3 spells CAISVLNPRQGVNYEQYF. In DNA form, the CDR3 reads TGTGCCATCAGTGTTCTAAATCCACGACAGGGGGTTAACTACGAGCAGTACTTC.

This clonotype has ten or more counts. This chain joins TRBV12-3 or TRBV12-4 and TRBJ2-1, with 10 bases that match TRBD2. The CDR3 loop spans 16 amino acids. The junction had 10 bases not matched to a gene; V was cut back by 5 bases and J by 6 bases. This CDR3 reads CASSTSLAGRPNEQFF. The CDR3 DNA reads TGTGCCAGCAGTACCTCACTAGCGGGGCGGCCCAATGAGCAGTTCTTC.

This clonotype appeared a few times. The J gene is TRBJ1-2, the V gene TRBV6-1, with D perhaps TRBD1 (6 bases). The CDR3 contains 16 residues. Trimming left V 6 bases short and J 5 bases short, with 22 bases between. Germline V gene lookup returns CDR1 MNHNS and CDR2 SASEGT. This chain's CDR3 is CASSDIGGPWGYGYTF. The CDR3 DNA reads TGTGCCAGCAGCGACATCGGGGGCCCCTGGGGATATGGCTACACCTTC.

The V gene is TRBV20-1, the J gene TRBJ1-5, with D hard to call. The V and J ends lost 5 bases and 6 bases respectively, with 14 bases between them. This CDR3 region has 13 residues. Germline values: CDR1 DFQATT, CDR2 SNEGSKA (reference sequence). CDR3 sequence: CSARGSRGQPQHF. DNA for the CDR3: TGCAGTGCTCGCGGGTCCCGGGGTCAGCCCCAGCATTTT.

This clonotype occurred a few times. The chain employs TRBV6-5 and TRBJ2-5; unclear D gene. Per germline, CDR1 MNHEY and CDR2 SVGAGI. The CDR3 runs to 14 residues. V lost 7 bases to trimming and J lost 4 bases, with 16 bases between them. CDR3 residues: CASTDKGFLETQYF. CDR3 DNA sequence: TGTGCCAGCACCGACAAGGGATTTTTAGAGACCCAGTACTTC.

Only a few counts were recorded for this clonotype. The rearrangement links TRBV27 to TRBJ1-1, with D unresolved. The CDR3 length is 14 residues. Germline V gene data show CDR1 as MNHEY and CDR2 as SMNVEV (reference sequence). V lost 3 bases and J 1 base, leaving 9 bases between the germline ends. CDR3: CASSFRAANTEAFF. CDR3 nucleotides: TGTGCCAGCAGTTTCCGGGCAGCGAACACTGAAGCTTTCTTT.